The rows below give T cell receptor beta chains drawn from one sample of a study of shared clonotypes between healthy human individuals. Sequenced by immunoSEQ multiplex PCR; TCRdb stores in-frame clones only, minus some. The sample carries some 2.3 million clones, approximately 93% recorded once. The sample taken for sequencing was naive CD4+ T cells from PBMCs. The receptors stem from a man younger than 35 in good health. Some clones in this sample may be carry-over from other donors' samples. The CDR3 runs from the conserved cysteine through the conserved F or W. The order of the fields is CDR3 DNA, CDR3 protein, J gene, clone size, D gene, V gene. A D gene is named only where the DNA matches it firmly. Some rows have no size entry. The others give once, few or many, or a class for an expanded clone.

cdr3_nt: TGCGCCAGCAGCCAAGAGGGAGGGCTAGCGGGAGTCGAGCAGTACTTC; cdr3_aa: CASSQEGGLAGVEQYF; j_call: TRBJ2-7; clone_size: once; d_call: TRBD2; v_call: TRBV4-3
cdr3_nt: TGTGCCAGCAGACGAGACAGAGGCACTGAAGCTTTCTTT; cdr3_aa: CASRRDRGTEAFF; j_call: TRBJ1-1; clone_size: .; d_call: .; v_call: TRBV11-2
cdr3_nt: TGTGCCAGCAGCCCAGGACAGGGGGCTTGGTACGAGCAGTACTTC; cdr3_aa: CASSPGQGAWYEQYF; j_call: TRBJ2-7; clone_size: .; d_call: TRBD1; v_call: TRBV7-9
cdr3_nt: TGTGCCAGCAGCCCCACCCCGGGACTAGCGGGCCTATCCTACAATGAGCAGTTCTTC; cdr3_aa: CASSPTPGLAGLSYNEQFF; j_call: TRBJ2-1; clone_size: .; d_call: TRBD2; v_call: TRBV7-3
cdr3_nt: TGTGCCAGCAGCTTGCTGGGGAATCAACACAGCACTGAAGCTTTCTTT; cdr3_aa: CASSLLGNQHSTEAFF; j_call: TRBJ1-1; clone_size: .; d_call: .; v_call: TRBV5-5
cdr3_nt: TGTGCCAGCAGTCCGGGGGGAAGACTAGCGGGAGACGAGCAGTACTTC; cdr3_aa: CASSPGGRLAGDEQYF; j_call: TRBJ2-7; clone_size: .; d_call: TRBD2; v_call: TRBV28
cdr3_nt: TGTGCCAGTACCCTTTATGGGGCCGTCTCTTTGAACACTGAAGCTTTCTTT; cdr3_aa: CASTLYGAVSLNTEAFF; j_call: TRBJ1-1; clone_size: .; d_call: .; v_call: TRBV19
cdr3_nt: TGTGCCAGCTCACCACGCGGGAGGGCCAATGGCGGGGAGCTGTTTTTT; cdr3_aa: CASSPRGRANGGELFF; j_call: TRBJ2-2; clone_size: .; d_call: TRBD2; v_call: TRBV18
cdr3_nt: TGTGCCAGCTCACCACCTTCGGCCCGGGCAGATACGCAGTATTTT; cdr3_aa: CASSPPSARADTQYF; j_call: TRBJ2-3; clone_size: .; d_call: .; v_call: TRBV18
cdr3_nt: TGTGCCAGCAGTGAAGCGCCCGTGAATCCCAATCAGCCCCAGCATTTT; cdr3_aa: CASSEAPVNPNQPQHF; j_call: TRBJ1-5; clone_size: once; d_call: .; v_call: TRBV2
cdr3_nt: TGCGCCAGCAGTGAGTCCACCGTCGAGCAGTACTTC; cdr3_aa: CASSESTVEQYF; j_call: TRBJ2-7; clone_size: .; d_call: .; v_call: TRBV10-1
cdr3_nt: TGTGCCAGCAGCGTTGACAGGGGGAGCACCGGGGAGCTGTTTTTT; cdr3_aa: CASSVDRGSTGELFF; j_call: TRBJ2-2; clone_size: .; d_call: TRBD1; v_call: TRBV7-2
cdr3_nt: TGTGCCAGCAGTTCGGGACTAGCGGGAGTCCTCGGTTCCTACAATGAGCAGTTCTTC; cdr3_aa: CASSSGLAGVLGSYNEQFF; j_call: TRBJ2-1; clone_size: once; d_call: TRBD2; v_call: TRBV7-3
cdr3_nt: TGTGCCAGTAGTAATGGGTGGAACACTGAAGCTTTCTTT; cdr3_aa: CASSNGWNTEAFF; j_call: TRBJ1-1; clone_size: .; d_call: .; v_call: TRBV19
cdr3_nt: TGCGCCAGCAGCTTTGGCCCATCATCCAAGGGTTTCGGCTACGAGCAGTACTTC; cdr3_aa: CASSFGPSSKGFGYEQYF; j_call: TRBJ2-7; clone_size: .; d_call: .; v_call: TRBV5-1
cdr3_nt: TGTGCCTGGGAGCCGGGACAGGGGTGGTGGGCTTTCTTT; cdr3_aa: CAWEPGQGWWAFF; j_call: TRBJ1-1; clone_size: once; d_call: TRBD1; v_call: TRBV30
cdr3_nt: TGTGCCAGCAGCCACTCGTGGGGCCTGGGCACTGAAGCTTTCTTT; cdr3_aa: CASSHSWGLGTEAFF; j_call: TRBJ1-1; clone_size: .; d_call: .; v_call: TRBV4-2
cdr3_nt: TGTGCCAGTAGTAACCCCGGTAGGCCCCAGCATTTT; cdr3_aa: CASSNPGRPQHF; j_call: TRBJ1-5; clone_size: .; d_call: .; v_call: TRBV19
cdr3_nt: TGTGCCAGCAGCTCGTCCCTCTTAGCGACGTACAATGAGCAGTTCTTC; cdr3_aa: CASSSSLLATYNEQFF; j_call: TRBJ2-1; clone_size: .; d_call: .; v_call: TRBV11-2